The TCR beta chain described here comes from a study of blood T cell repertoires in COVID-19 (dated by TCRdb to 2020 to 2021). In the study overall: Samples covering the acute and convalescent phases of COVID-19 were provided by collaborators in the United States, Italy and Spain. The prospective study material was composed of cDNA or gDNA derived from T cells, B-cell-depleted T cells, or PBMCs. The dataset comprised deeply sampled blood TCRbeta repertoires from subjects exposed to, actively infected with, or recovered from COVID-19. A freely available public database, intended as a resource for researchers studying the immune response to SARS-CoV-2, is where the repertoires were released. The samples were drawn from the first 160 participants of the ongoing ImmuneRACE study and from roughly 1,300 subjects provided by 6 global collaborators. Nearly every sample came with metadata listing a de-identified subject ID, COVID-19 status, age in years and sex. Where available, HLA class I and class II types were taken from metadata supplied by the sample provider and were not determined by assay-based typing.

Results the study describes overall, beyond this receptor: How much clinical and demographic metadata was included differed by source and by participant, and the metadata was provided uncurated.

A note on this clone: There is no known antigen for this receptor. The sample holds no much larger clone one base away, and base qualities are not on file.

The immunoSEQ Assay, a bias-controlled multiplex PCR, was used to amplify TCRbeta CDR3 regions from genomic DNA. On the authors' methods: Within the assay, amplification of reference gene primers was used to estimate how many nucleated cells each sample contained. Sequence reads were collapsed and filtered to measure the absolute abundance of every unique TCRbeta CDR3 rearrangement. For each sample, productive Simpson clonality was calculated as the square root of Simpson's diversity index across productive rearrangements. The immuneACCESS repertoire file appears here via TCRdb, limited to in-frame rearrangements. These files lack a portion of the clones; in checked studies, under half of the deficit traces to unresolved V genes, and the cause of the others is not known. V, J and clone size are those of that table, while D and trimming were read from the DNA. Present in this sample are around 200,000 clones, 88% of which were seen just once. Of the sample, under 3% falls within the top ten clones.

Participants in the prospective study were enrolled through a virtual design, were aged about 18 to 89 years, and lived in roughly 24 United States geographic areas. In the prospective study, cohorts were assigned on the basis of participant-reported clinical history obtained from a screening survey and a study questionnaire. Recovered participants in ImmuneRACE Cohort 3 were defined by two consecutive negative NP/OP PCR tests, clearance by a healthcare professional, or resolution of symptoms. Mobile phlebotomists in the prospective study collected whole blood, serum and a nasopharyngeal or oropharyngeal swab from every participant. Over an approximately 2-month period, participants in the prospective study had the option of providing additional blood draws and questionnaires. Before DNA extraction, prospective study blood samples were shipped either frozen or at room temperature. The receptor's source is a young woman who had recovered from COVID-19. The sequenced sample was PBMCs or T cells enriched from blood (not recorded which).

The DNA is as follows: TGTGCCAGCAGCGTGGTCGGCTACGAGCAGTACTTC. This codes for CASSVVGYEQYF. The rearrangement combines TRBV9 with TRBJ2-7, with the D gene not confidently named. In the germline V gene, CDR1 corresponds to SGDLS and CDR2 to YYNGEE. Deletion took 2 bases off V and 3 bases off J, with a span of 6 bases between the germline ends. The CDR3 holds 12 amino acids from the cysteine to the phenylalanine. Of all the DNA, just the CDR3 is kept, 36 bases in frame from base 1.